Below, 32 T cell receptor beta chains from the same sample are listed, as sequenced in a study of shared clonotypes between healthy human individuals. Libraries were prepared by immunoSEQ multiplex PCR; TCRdb keeps only in-frame clonotypes and omits some of them. The repertoire holds roughly 2.1 million clones, with 93% as singletons. It was CD45RO-negative cells, positively selected for CCR7, that made up naive CD8 cells, with terminally differentiated effector memory CD45RA+ cells excluded. What was sequenced was naive CD8+ T cells from PBMCs. These receptors were taken from a man aged 18 to 30 in good health. Some clones in this sample may be carry-over from other donors' samples.

The gene calls are TRBV7-9 and TRBJ2-1, with 13 positions matching TRBD2. This CDR3 comprises 18 residues. The germline V gene encodes CDR1 SEHNR and CDR2 FQNEAQ (reference sequence). The junction had 11 bases not matched to a gene; V was cut back by 5 bases and J by 4 bases. CDR3 protein: CASSSPGTSGKPYNEQFF. CDR3 in DNA: TGTGCCAGCAGCAGTCCAGGGACTAGCGGGAAACCATACAATGAGCAGTTCTTC. The variable domain in full, with the rest retrieved from reference TRBV7-9 and TRBJ2-1, is DTGVSQNPRHKITKRGQNVTFRCDPISEHNRLYWYRQTLGQGPEFLTYFQNEAQLEKSRLLSDRFSAERPKGSFSTLEIQRTEQGDSAMYLCASSSPGTSGKPYNEQFFGPGTRLTVL.

In DNA, the CDR3 is TGTGCCAGCAGTCCTACTAGCTGGCTAAACGAGCAGTACTTC. Translated, it gives CASSPTSWLNEQYF. The V call is TRBV28, the J call TRBJ2-7, with a weak D call TRBD2 (6 bases). CDR3 length: 14 amino acids. V was pared by 5 bases and J by 5 bases, with 16 bases between. Per the germline V gene, CDR1 is MDHEN and CDR2 is SYDVKM.

The chain is built from TRBV9 and TRBJ2-5; 11 positions match TRBD2. Germline-derived CDR1 and CDR2 are SGDLS and YYNGEE. This CDR3 has 15 residues. V lost 4 bases, J lost 3 bases, and 5 bases stayed unmatched. The CDR3 protein is CASSNRGLAEETQYF. The DNA of the CDR3 is TGTGCCAGCAGCAACAGGGGACTAGCGGAAGAGACCCAGTACTTC.

The CDR3 DNA reads as TGTGCCAGTAGTCTCATTCACGGACTAGCGGGAGGACCTCCGGGGAATGAGCAGTTCTTC. It specifies CASSLIHGLAGGPPGNEQFF. V usage is TRBV19 and J usage is TRBJ2-1; 14 bases fit TRBD2. The CDR3 runs to 20 residues. J gave up 7 bases and V 5 bases, and 19 bases lay outside the gene matches. Germline lookup yields CDR1 LNHDA and CDR2 SQIVND (reference sequence).

The gene calls are TRBV2 and TRBJ1-4; 10 bases align to TRBD1. J gave up 2 bases and V 7 bases, and 7 bases lay outside the gene matches. Looked up from germline, CDR1 is SNHLY and CDR2 is FYNNEI. This CDR3 contains 16 residues. CDR3 loop: CASKKGQGFTNEKLFF. The CDR3 region has the DNA TGTGCCAGCAAGAAGGGACAGGGGTTTACTAATGAAAAACTGTTTTTT.

The chain recombines TRBV14 with TRBJ1-1; D gene uncertain. The CDR3 consists of 13 residues. The germline V gene encodes CDR1 SGHDN and CDR2 FVKESK. Trimming took off 4 bases at V and 5 bases at J, with 11 bases between the two ends. CDR3 in DNA: TGTGCCAGCAGCCTTACGACGGGAACTGAAGCTTTCTTT. Translating it yields CASSLTTGTEAFF.

This clone showed up just once. J is TRBJ2-4 and V is TRBV27; unclear D gene. Per germline, CDR1 MNHEY and CDR2 SMNVEV (reference sequence). The V and J ends lost 6 bases and 11 bases respectively, with 23 bases between them. This CDR3 spans 15 amino acids. The CDR3 is CASSPSGAGPVVQYF. CDR3 DNA sequence: TGTGCCAGCAGCCCCTCCGGTGCCGGACCCGTCGTTCAGTACTTC.

The chain recombines TRBV27 with TRBJ2-7; 7 bases are shared with TRBD2. The trim removed 2 bases at V and 4 bases at J, leaving 11 bases unmatched. Germline V gene lookup returns CDR1 MNHEY and CDR2 SMNVEV (reference sequence). This CDR3 contains 16 residues. The CDR3 loop is CASSLVVAGEGYEQYF. Written as DNA, the CDR3 is TGTGCCAGCAGTTTAGTCGTCGCGGGAGAGGGATACGAGCAGTACTTC.

The rearrangement uses TRBV27 and TRBJ2-7; the D gene could be TRBD1 or TRBD2 (5 bases each). The CDR3 has 16 residues. Trimming removed 8 bases from V and 6 bases from J, with 26 bases in between. Germline V CDR1 and CDR2: MNHEY, SMNVEV (reference sequence). The CDR3 is CASVGSWDVVGREQYF. The CDR3 region has the DNA TGTGCCAGCGTCGGCTCCTGGGACGTAGTTGGGCGCGAGCAGTACTTC.

The chain uses TRBV11-3 and TRBJ2-2; D assignment may be TRBD1 or TRBD2 (6 bases each). This CDR3 has 16 residues. The germline V and J ends were trimmed by 2 bases and 2 bases, with 12 bases remaining between them. The germline gives CDR1 SGHNT, CDR2 YENEEA. The CDR3 nucleotides are TGTGCCAGCAGCTTATACCGGGGGCTAAACACCGGGGAGCTGTTTTTT. It specifies CASSLYRGLNTGELFF.

This rearrangement joins TRBV15 to TRBJ1-1; no clear D gene. The V end lost 0 bases, the J end lost 11 bases, and 19 bases lay between the germline ends. The CDR3 runs 15 residues. The germline V gene has CDR1 LNHNV and CDR2 YYDKDF (reference sequence). The CDR3 nucleotides read TGTGCCACCAGCAGAGATCAAGTTATACACAAAGGGGCTTTCTTT. Translation: CATSRDQVIHKGAFF.

The chain links TRBV28 to TRBJ2-7, with TRBD2 matching over 8 bases. V trimming: 3 bases; J trimming: 0 bases; junction bases outside the gene matches: 4. The CDR3 is 15 amino acids. Germline CDR1 and CDR2: MDHEN and SYDVKM. The CDR3 loop is CASSFVAGGSYEQYF. Here the CDR3 DNA reads TGTGCCAGCAGTTTCGTGGCGGGGGGCTCCTACGAGCAGTACTTC.

This rearrangement joins TRBV9 to TRBJ2-6; the D gene is possibly TRBD1 (5 bases). CDR1 is SGDLS and CDR2 is YYNGEE in the germline V gene. The V gene lost 0 bases and the J gene lost 2 bases, with 15 bases spanning the gap. The CDR3 covers 18 residues. In DNA form, the CDR3 reads TGTGCCAGCAGCGTAGAGCGTCGCAGGGCTACTGGGGCCAACGTCCTGACTTTC. Translating it yields CASSVERRRATGANVLTF.

The chain combines TRBV19 with TRBJ2-2; D is undetermined. The length of the CDR3 is 14 residues. V was trimmed by 6 bases and J by 3 bases, leaving 11 bases between them. The germline V gene has CDR1 LNHDA and CDR2 SQIVND (reference sequence). CDR3 sequence: CASRFLMDTGELFF. As DNA, the CDR3 is TGTGCCAGTAGGTTCCTCATGGACACCGGGGAGCTGTTTTTT.

The chain has TRBV7-8 and TRBJ2-7, with D unresolved. V gave up 5 bases and J gave up 5 bases, with 7 bases separating them. The V gene's germline CDR1 is SGHVS and CDR2 FQNEAQ. This CDR3 region has 11 residues. The CDR3, as DNA: TGTGCCAGCAGCGACACCCACGAGCAGTACTTC. Translation gives CASSDTHEQYF.

This clone was recorded only once. The chain carries TRBV28 and TRBJ2-1; 8 nucleotides line up with TRBD2. The CDR3 totals 15 residues. The V and J ends lost 4 bases and 5 bases, in that order; junction bases with no gene match: 7. Germline CDR1 is MDHEN and CDR2 is SYDVKM. In DNA, the CDR3 is TGTGCCAGCAGTTCCCCTAGCGGGCGAAACAATGAGCAGTTCTTC. This codes for CASSSPSGRNNEQFF.

The V gene is TRBV28, the J gene TRBJ2-1, with D unclear. This CDR3 comprises 12 residues. CDR1 is MDHEN and CDR2 is SYDVKM in the germline V gene. The V and J ends lost 7 bases and 5 bases respectively, with 9 bases between them. In nucleotides, the CDR3 is TGTGCCAGCACAGTTTGGAACAATGAGCAGTTCTTC. Protein product: CASTVWNNEQFF.

The chain couples TRBV14 to TRBJ2-6; possibly TRBD1 for D (5 bases). The CDR3 runs to 19 residues. The V gene lost 4 bases and the J gene lost 0 bases, with 19 bases spanning the gap. CDR1 and CDR2 (germline): SGHDN, FVKESK. CDR3 DNA: TGTGCCAGCAGCCGGGGCCGCCGGGCCCATTCCTCTGGGGCCAACGTCCTGACTTTC. This codes for CASSRGRRAHSSGANVLTF.

The chain combines TRBV28 with TRBJ2-1, with 9 bases aligning to TRBD2. The CDR3 sequence is 17 residues long. V lost 6 bases and J lost 6; bases outside the gene matches: 15. In germline, CDR1 is MDHEN, CDR2 SYDVKM. The CDR3 nucleotides read TGTGCCAGCAGCCCTCCGTCTTTGCGGGAGGGGGGCAATGAGCAGTTCTTC. It translates to CASSPPSLREGGNEQFF.

The J gene is TRBJ1-5, the V gene TRBV5-8; unclear D gene. Germline loops: CDR1 SGHTS, CDR2 YDEGEE. V was pared by 0 bases and J by 0 bases, with 10 bases between. The CDR3 length is 16 residues. This CDR3 is CASSLEAEYSNQPQHF. The CDR3, as DNA: TGTGCCAGCAGCTTGGAGGCAGAGTATAGCAATCAGCCCCAGCATTTT.

This clone appeared once. Within the sample, other DNA sequences also encode this same CDR3. V gene TRBV7-9 combines with J gene TRBJ2-1; D is ambiguous. Germline V lookup: CDR1 SEHNR, CDR2 FQNEAQ (reference sequence). Trimming stripped 2 bases from V and 7 bases from J, with 3 bases between. The CDR3 totals 11 residues. This CDR3 reads CASSLPNEQFF. The CDR3 region has the DNA TGTGCCAGCAGCTTACCAAATGAGCAGTTCTTC. Together with reference TRBV7-9 and TRBJ2-1, the CDR3 gives the full variable domain: DTGVSQNPRHKITKRGQNVTFRCDPISEHNRLYWYRQTLGQGPEFLTYFQNEAQLEKSRLLSDRFSAERPKGSFSTLEIQRTEQGDSAMYLCASSLPNEQFFGPGTRLTVL.

Notes on this clone: The same CDR3 arises from other DNA sequences in this sample as well. The chain couples TRBV6-5 to TRBJ1-1; D may be TRBD1 (5 bases). Germline V lookup: CDR1 MNHEY, CDR2 SVGAGI. Trimming shortened V by 2 bases and J by 7 bases, and 8 bases separated the two germline ends. This CDR3 region has 12 residues. CDR3 DNA: TGTGCCAGCAGTTACGGGGGAATTGAAGCTTTCTTT. Protein: CASSYGGIEAFF.

The chain combines TRBV7-8 with TRBJ2-1; a possible D gene is TRBD2 (5 bases). Per the germline V gene, CDR1 is SGHVS and CDR2 is FQNEAQ. This CDR3 has 17 amino acids. Trimming cost V 6 bases and J 3 bases, with 21 bases left between them. DNA for the CDR3: TGTGCCAGCAGGAAAACTAGACAATGGGATTACTACAATGAGCAGTTCTTC. Its translation: CASRKTRQWDYYNEQFF.

The V and J genes are TRBV4-1 and TRBJ1-2, with D possibly matching TRBD1 (5 bases). Germline CDR1 and CDR2: MGHRA and YSYEKL. This CDR3 has 15 amino acids. Between the trimmed V and J ends, which lost 4 bases and 7 bases, there was a span of 19 bases. The CDR3 DNA is TGCGCCAGCAGCCTGGAGGGGACGGATGCGGGTGGCTACACCTTC. This encodes CASSLEGTDAGGYTF.

V and J are TRBV6-1 and TRBJ1-2, with D maybe TRBD1 (6 bases). This CDR3 contains 15 residues. Germline-derived CDR1 and CDR2 are MNHNS and SASEGT. V lost 3 bases, J lost 4 bases, and 15 bases lay in between. CDR3 residues: CASSEGAGTGYGYTF. CDR3 nucleotide sequence: TGTGCCAGCAGTGAGGGGGCAGGGACTGGCTATGGCTACACCTTC.

The V and J genes are TRBV7-9 and TRBJ2-7; 7 bases fit TRBD2. Germline V CDR1 and CDR2: SEHNR, FQNEAQ (reference sequence). The CDR3 is 13 residues long. Losses at the gene ends were 8 bases for V and 4 bases for J; bases not matched to a gene: 8. CDR3 sequence reads: CASSGGTAYEQYF. The DNA of the CDR3 is TGTGCCAGCTCGGGGGGAACGGCGTACGAGCAGTACTTC.

The CDR3 bases are TGTGCCAGCAGTGACATCCGGTTTAGCAATCAGCCCCAGCATTTT. This encodes CASSDIRFSNQPQHF. V is TRBV6-1 and J is TRBJ1-5; D not resolved. Germline loops: CDR1 MNHNS, CDR2 SASEGT. Trimming removed 3 bases at V and 0 bases at J, with 9 bases between. This CDR3 is 15 amino acids long.

The table lists this clone with a count of one. The J gene is TRBJ2-7, the V gene TRBV27; TRBD1 is a possible D gene (6 bases). V lost 6 bases and J 3 bases, leaving 21 bases between the germline ends. Looked up from germline, CDR1 is MNHEY and CDR2 is SMNVEV (reference sequence). This CDR3 contains 16 residues. CDR3 sequence (DNA): TGTGCCAGCAGCCCGCTGGGGGACACTAAGATCTACGAGCAGTACTTC. Its protein is CASSPLGDTKIYEQYF.

A few counts support this clone. The chain employs TRBV19 and TRBJ1-1; tentatively, D is TRBD1 (5 bases). The CDR3 runs to 13 residues. V lost 6 bases, J lost 5 bases, and 13 bases lay in between. Germline loops: CDR1 LNHDA, CDR2 SQIVND (reference sequence). As DNA, the CDR3 is TGTGCCAGTAGAACGTCAGGGCAAACTGAAGCTTTCTTT. Protein product: CASRTSGQTEAFF.

This clone was recorded once. This sequence joins TRBV4-1 and TRBJ2-2, with a tentative D call TRBD2 (6 bases). From germline, CDR1 is MGHRA and CDR2 YSYEKL. Trimming took 0 bases from V and 4 from J, leaving 15 bases between them. The CDR3 is 17 residues long. DNA for the CDR3: TGCGCCAGCAGCCAAGATTGGGCTCAGGGAGGCACCGGGGAGCTGTTTTTT. As protein: CASSQDWAQGGTGELFF.

This sequence joins TRBV15 and TRBJ2-5, with D possibly being TRBD1 (6 bases). The germline CDR1 and CDR2 sequences are LNHNV and YYDKDF (reference sequence). The ends were cut back, 1 base at V and 5 bases at J, with 20 bases in the middle. The CDR3 is made up of 17 amino acids. The CDR3 DNA follows: TGTGCCACCAGCAGAGGACAGGTGTTAGGGGCCTGGGAGACCCAGTACTTC. Translated, it gives CATSRGQVLGAWETQYF.

The rearrangement links TRBV12-5 to TRBJ2-5; D ambiguous. This CDR3 has 14 residues. V was clipped by 3 bases and J by 4 bases, with 12 bases between them. The germline CDR1 and CDR2 sequences are LGHNT and FRNRAP. The CDR3 loop reads CASGLGSKGETQYF. The DNA of the CDR3 is TGTGCTAGTGGTTTAGGTTCGAAGGGAGAGACCCAGTACTTC.